Shown below are 9 T cell receptor beta chains from a single sample sequenced in a study of T cells expressing NK-cell markers. TCRdb reprocessed the 5' RACE reads and keeps a single row for each CDR3 protein, giving no DNA. This sample's table has about 390,000 distinct CDR3 sequences. Sequences were obtained from blood T cells: a sorted CD56 or NKG2C T cell subset, CD4+ or CD8+ T cells, or bulk PBMC T cells (not recorded which). The source is a woman in her 50s in good health.

The J gene is TRBJ2-3, the V gene TRBV10-3; TCRdb designates TRBD1, a call that cannot be tested without DNA. CDR3 length: 14 amino acids. The germline CDR1 and CDR2 sequences are ENHRY and SYGVKD. Here the CDR3 reads CAASGTGGGDTQYF.

J is TRBJ2-2 and V is TRBV24-1; TCRdb calls TRBD1, which cannot be checked without DNA. The CDR3 length is 18 residues. Germline V gene data show CDR1 as KGHDR and CDR2 as SFDVKD. CDR3: CATSDLTGPSKNTGELFF.

The chain has TRBV6-2 or TRBV6-3 and TRBJ2-5; the TCRdb D gene call, TRBD2, has no DNA to confirm it. CDR3 length equals 12 residues. CDR1 MNHEY and CDR2 SVGEGT come from the germline V gene. The chain's CDR3 is CASGGSTETQYF.

The chain combines TRBV20-1 with TRBJ1-6. This CDR3 has 17 residues. The germline V gene has CDR1 DFQATT and CDR2 SNEGSKA (reference sequence). The CDR3 reads CSARDLLTAGANSPLHF.

The rearrangement uses TRBV27 and TRBJ2-1; TCRdb calls TRBD2, which cannot be checked without DNA. Germline CDR1 reads MNHEY; CDR2 reads SMNVEV (reference sequence). CDR3 length equals 17 residues. CDR3 loop: CASSLPSLAGGPHEQFF.

The chain carries TRBV6-1 and TRBJ2-1; TCRdb calls TRBD1, which cannot be checked without DNA. The CDR3 length is 15 residues. The germline V gene encodes CDR1 MNHNS and CDR2 SASEGT. CDR3 loop: CASSEAVRGSDEQFF.

The chain couples TRBV27 to TRBJ1-5. This CDR3 spans 12 amino acids. Germline lookup yields CDR1 MNHEY and CDR2 SMNVEV (reference sequence). The CDR3 spells CADRRSNQPQHF.

V gene TRBV12-3 or TRBV12-4 combines with J gene TRBJ2-7; there is no DNA to check the TCRdb D call of TRBD1. The length of the CDR3 is 15 residues. CDR3 loop: CASREATGEFYEQYF.

V is TRBV18 and J is TRBJ2-1; checking the TCRdb D call of TRBD2 is not possible without DNA. Germline V gene data show CDR1 as KGHSH and CDR2 as LQKENI. The CDR3 is 16 residues long. The CDR3 protein is CASSPPRTSGNNEQFF.